These 30 T cell receptor beta chains were sequenced from one sample in a study of cytomegalovirus exposure and HLA in healthy donors. Here immunoSEQ multiplex PCR was the method, and the copy in TCRdb shows in-frame clones only, minus some. Of over 250,000 clones in the sample, around 85% are singletons; the top ten hold 0.95% to 1.1%. The specimen was PBMCs. The receptors were sampled from a young woman in good health and CMV-seronegative.

The chain carries TRBV4-3 and TRBJ1-5; 9 bases fit TRBD1. Germline V lookup: CDR1 LGHNA, CDR2 YSLEER. Trimming cost V 0 bases and J 3 bases; bases outside gene matches: 3. The CDR3 is made up of 16 amino acids. The CDR3 loop reads CASSQDGTGLNQPQHF. The DNA for the CDR3 is TGCGCCAGCAGCCAAGACGGGACAGGGCTCAATCAGCCCCAGCATTTT.

V is TRBV7-6 and J is TRBJ2-7; perhaps TRBD2 as D (5 bases). The CDR3 extends over 14 amino acids. Trimming left V 5 bases short and J 6 bases short, with 17 bases between. Germline V gene data show CDR1 as SGHVS and CDR2 as FNYEAQ. CDR3 bases: TGTGCCAGCAGCCCCGAGGGCCCGCCCGGCGAGCAGTACTTC. As protein: CASSPEGPPGEQYF.

The chain combines TRBV7-2 with TRBJ2-5; 8 bases match TRBD2. The junction had 1 base not matched to a gene; V was cut back by 1 base and J by 3 bases. There are 14 residues in the CDR3. Germline loops: CDR1 SGHTA, CDR2 FQGNSA. The CDR3 region has the DNA TGTGCCAGCAGCTTAGTGCGGGGGGAAGAGACCCAGTACTTC. It encodes CASSLVRGEETQYF.

DNA for the CDR3: TGTGCCACCGCGGGAGATTATAGCAATCAGCCCCAGCATTTT. Its protein is CATAGDYSNQPQHF. The chain couples TRBV15 to TRBJ1-5, with unresolved D. V shed 8 bases and J shed 0 bases, with 11 bases lying between them. The length of the CDR3 is 14 residues. The germline gives CDR1 LNHNV, CDR2 YYDKDF (reference sequence). The full variable domain, completed using reference TRBV15 and TRBJ1-5, is DAMVIQNPRYQVTQFGKPVTLSCSQTLNHNVMYWYQQKSSQAPKLLFHYYDKDFNNEADTPDNFQSRRPNTSFCFLDIRSPGLGDTAMYLCATAGDYSNQPQHFGDGTRLSIL.

The chain is built from TRBV5-6 and TRBJ1-2; D is unclear. CDR1 SGHDT and CDR2 YYEEEE come from the germline V gene. V was cut by 0 bases and J by 7 bases, with 7 bases left in between. The CDR3 is made up of 12 amino acids. The CDR3 nucleotides read TGTGCCAGCAGCTTGGGAGGGTCTGGCTACACCTTC. It yields the protein CASSLGGSGYTF.

This sequence joins TRBV28 and TRBJ1-1; D is unresolved. This CDR3 is built from 11 residues. The germline CDR1 and CDR2 sequences are MDHEN and SYDVKM. Trimming left V 3 bases short and J 4 bases short, with 3 bases between. CDR3 bases: TGTGCCAGCAGTTTTAGCACTGAAGCTTTCTTT. This encodes CASSFSTEAFF.

Many counts were recorded for this clone. CDR3 in amino acids: CASSPVVTGELFF. In DNA, the CDR3 is TGCGCCAGCAGCCCGGTAGTCACCGGGGAGCTGTTTTTT. The V and J genes are TRBV4-3 and TRBJ2-2, with D unclear. The ends were cut back, 4 bases at V and 4 bases at J, with 7 bases in the middle. The CDR3 is 13 residues long. Germline V gene data show CDR1 as LGHNA and CDR2 as YSLEER.

Here the CDR3 DNA reads TGTGCCAGCAGCTTAGGACAGGGTGGGTTGGGGGAGACCCAGTACTTC. Translated: CASSLGQGGLGETQYF. This chain joins TRBV7-2 and TRBJ2-5; 7 nucleotides agree with TRBD1. This CDR3 has 16 amino acids. J lost 5 bases, V lost 1 base, and 10 bases had no gene match. The germline gives CDR1 SGHTA, CDR2 FQGNSA.

This chain links TRBV29-1 with TRBJ1-1, with 7 positions matching TRBD1. The CDR3 runs to 15 residues. Germline CDR1 is SQVTM and CDR2 is ANQGSEA. V dropped 7 bases and J dropped 4; count of bases not matched to a gene: 15. CDR3 coding DNA: TGCAGCGCTGGGGACAGTTCCGGGCAAGGCACTGAAGCTTTCTTT. Protein sequence: CSAGDSSGQGTEAFF.

This clone was detected a few times. CDR3 loop: CASSLGVGTGGTQPQHF. CDR3 DNA sequence: TGTGCCAGCAGCTTAGGGGTAGGGACAGGGGGTACTCAGCCCCAGCATTTT. This chain uses TRBV7-2 with TRBJ1-5; 11 positions agree with TRBD1. Germline V gene data show CDR1 as SGHTA and CDR2 as FQGNSA. CDR3 length: 17 residues. V trimming: 1 base; J trimming: 6 bases; junction bases outside the gene matches: 8.

The chain couples TRBV19 to TRBJ2-2, with 7 bases matching TRBD2. The germline V gene has CDR1 LNHDA and CDR2 SQIVND (reference sequence). This CDR3 spans 16 amino acids. V gave up 6 bases and J gave up 4 bases; unmatched junction bases: 11. CDR3 sequence: CASSPRGEGRTGELFF. In DNA form, the CDR3 reads TGTGCCAGTAGCCCTCGTGGGGAGGGCCGCACCGGGGAGCTGTTTTTT.

The chain links TRBV6-1 to TRBJ1-5, with D perhaps matching TRBD1 (5 bases). Trimming took off 7 bases at V and 1 base at J, with 14 bases between the two ends. In germline, CDR1 is MNHNS, CDR2 SASEGT. The CDR3 extends over 15 amino acids. CDR3 DNA sequence: TGTGCCAGCAACCGAGGGAGGGGAAGCAATCAGCCCCAGCATTTT. Translated, it gives CASNRGRGSNQPQHF.

The J gene is TRBJ2-2, the V gene TRBV5-1, with a weak D call TRBD1 (6 bases). Germline CDR1 SGHRS, CDR2 YFSETQ. The V gene lost 2 bases and the J gene lost 0 bases, with 8 bases spanning the gap. CDR3 size: 15 residues. CDR3 nucleotide sequence: TGCGCCAGCAGCTTCGACAGGACGAACACCGGGGAGCTGTTTTTT. Translated: CASSFDRTNTGELFF.

The chain has TRBV19 and TRBJ1-2; D may be TRBD1 (6 bases). CDR3 size: 12 residues. The V end lost 11 bases, the J end lost 3 bases, and 13 bases lay between the germline ends. Germline loops: CDR1 LNHDA, CDR2 SQIVND (reference sequence). The CDR3 sequence: CALKQGDYGYTF. In DNA, the CDR3 is TGTGCCTTAAAACAGGGAGACTATGGCTACACCTTC.

The J gene is TRBJ2-7, the V gene TRBV7-8, with TRBD1 matching 7 bases. V lost 6 bases to trimming and J lost 2 bases; unmatched junction nucleotides: 10. Per germline, CDR1 SGHVS and CDR2 FQNEAQ. The CDR3 totals 15 residues. This CDR3 is CASSEGQELTYEQYF. The CDR3 nucleotides read TGTGCCAGCAGTGAAGGACAGGAACTTACCTACGAGCAGTACTTC.

The J gene is TRBJ2-5, the V gene TRBV5-1; 7 bases align to TRBD1. Germline CDR1 is SGHRS and CDR2 is YFSETQ. The V and J ends lost 4 bases and 2 bases, in that order; junction bases with no gene match: 8. The CDR3 has 15 residues. The DNA for the CDR3 is TGCGCCAGCAGCACAGGGGCAGGTCAACAAGAGACCCAGTACTTC. Protein sequence: CASSTGAGQQETQYF.

The DNA of the CDR3 is TGTGCCAGCAGTTACTCCGTTCAGACTCCCGCCACTGAAGCTTTCTTT. Amino acids: CASSYSVQTPATEAFF. The chain links TRBV6-5 to TRBJ1-1; D uncertain. CDR1 is MNHEY and CDR2 is SVGAGI in the germline V gene. V was shortened by 0 bases and J by 4 bases, with 15 bases between the two germline ends. The CDR3 is made up of 16 amino acids.

V usage is TRBV2 and J usage is TRBJ2-7; tentative D call: TRBD2 (6 bases). This CDR3 region has 16 residues. Trimming shortened V by 5 bases and J by 3 bases, and 20 bases separated the two germline ends. CDR1 and CDR2 (germline): SNHLY, FYNNEI. In DNA form, the CDR3 reads TGTGCCAGCAGTCCCCCAGGCGGGGAAACCGACTACGAGCAGTACTTC. Protein: CASSPPGGETDYEQYF.

The CDR3 spells CASSLQTGADYGYTF. As DNA, the CDR3 is TGTGCCAGCAGTTTACAGACAGGTGCGGACTATGGCTACACCTTC. V usage is TRBV27 and J usage is TRBJ1-2; D may be TRBD1 (6 bases). Trimming stripped 2 bases from V and 3 bases from J, with 13 bases between. Looked up from germline, CDR1 is MNHEY and CDR2 is SMNVEV (reference sequence). This CDR3 contains 15 residues.

This clone appeared once. The genes are TRBV7-2 and TRBJ2-1; 11 positions match TRBD2. The ends lost 2 bases at V and 4 bases at J; junction bases unmatched: 4. CDR3 size: 16 residues. CDR1 SGHTA and CDR2 FQGNSA come from the germline V gene. CDR3 sequence reads: CASSLTGTSGYNEQFF. Written as DNA, the CDR3 is TGTGCCAGCAGCTTAACCGGGACTAGCGGTTACAATGAGCAGTTCTTC.

V usage is TRBV30 and J usage is TRBJ1-5; D perhaps matches TRBD1 (5 bases). The CDR3 sequence is 14 residues long. The germline V gene encodes CDR1 GTSNPN and CDR2 SVGIG (reference sequence). Trimming took off 1 base at V and 2 bases at J, with 9 bases between the two ends. For the CDR3, the DNA is TGTGCCTGGAGTGGGACAAGCGGCAATCAGCCCCAGCATTTT. Translated: CAWSGTSGNQPQHF.

The rearrangement uses TRBV5-1 and TRBJ1-2, with 10 bases lining up with TRBD1. Trimming cost V 4 bases and J 8 bases; bases outside gene matches: 5. Germline V CDR1 and CDR2: SGHRS, YFSETQ. This CDR3 has 13 amino acids. The CDR3, as DNA: TGCGCCAGCAGCGTCGGACAGGGGGGCGGCTACACCTTC. Translated, it gives CASSVGQGGGYTF.

The chain carries TRBV11-2 and TRBJ1-2; D remains ambiguous. With 3 bases removed from V and 3 bases from J, the gap between germline ends came to 5 bases. The CDR3 is made up of 12 amino acids. CDR1 SGHAT and CDR2 FQNNGV come from the germline V gene. For the CDR3, the DNA is TGTGCCAGCAGCTTCGTCGACTATGGCTACACCTTC. It encodes CASSFVDYGYTF. The variable domain in full, with the rest retrieved from reference TRBV11-2 and TRBJ1-2, is EAGVAQSPRYKIIEKRQSVAFWCNPISGHATLYWYQQILGQGPKLLIQFQNNGVVDDSQLPKDRFSAERLKGVDSTLKIQPAKLEDSAVYLCASSFVDYGYTFGSGTRLTVV.

The chain recombines TRBV11-1 with TRBJ2-7; D not certain. This CDR3 is built from 12 residues. Trimming shortened V by 3 bases and J by 2 bases, and 5 bases separated the two germline ends. The germline gives CDR1 SGHAT, CDR2 FQDESV (reference sequence). CDR3 sequence: CASSFKTYEQYF. The DNA for the CDR3 is TGTGCCAGCAGCTTTAAAACCTACGAGCAGTACTTC. Full variable domain (remainder filled in from reference TRBV11-1 and TRBJ2-7): EAEVAQSPRYKITEKSQAVAFWCDPISGHATLYWYRQILGQGPELLVQFQDESVVDDSQLPKDRFSAERLKGVDSTLKIQPAELGDSAMYLCASSFKTYEQYFGPGTRLTVT.

The V call is TRBV10-2, the J call TRBJ1-2, with D hard to call. CDR1 is WSHSY, CDR2 SAAADI, per germline. This CDR3 has 13 amino acids. V was trimmed by 4 bases and J by 6 bases, leaving 12 bases between them. The CDR3 is CASSAVAANGYTF. The CDR3 DNA follows: TGCGCCAGCAGTGCTGTGGCCGCCAATGGCTACACCTTC.

The J gene is TRBJ1-2, the V gene TRBV29-1; 9 positions agree with TRBD1. Looked up from germline, CDR1 is SQVTM and CDR2 is ANQGSEA. The CDR3 has 13 residues. J was trimmed by 8 bases and V by 5 bases; bases with no gene match: 9. CDR3 region: CSVSLQGAIGYTF. CDR3 nucleotides: TGCAGCGTTTCCTTACAGGGGGCTATAGGCTACACCTTC.

The chain uses TRBV27 and TRBJ1-2; 8 positions match TRBD1. The CDR3 contains 13 residues. Germline V lookup: CDR1 MNHEY, CDR2 SMNVEV (reference sequence). J gave up 6 bases and V 6 bases, and 6 bases lay outside the gene matches. CDR3: CASSGQGGDGYTF. As DNA, the CDR3 is TGTGCCAGCAGCGGACAGGGTGGGGATGGCTACACCTTC.

This clone occurred once. The chain uses TRBV7-3 and TRBJ1-1, with 8 bases identical to TRBD1. J gave up 4 bases and V 4 bases, and 8 bases lay outside the gene matches. CDR1 SGHTA and CDR2 FQGTGA come from the germline V gene. The CDR3 runs 15 residues. CDR3 protein: CASSSPDRESTEAFF. In nucleotides, the CDR3 is TGTGCCAGCAGCTCCCCGGACAGGGAGAGCACTGAAGCTTTCTTT.

This clone came up a few times. The gene calls are TRBV19 and TRBJ2-2; 10 bases agree with TRBD1. Germline-derived CDR1 and CDR2 are LNHDA and SQIVND (reference sequence). This CDR3 has 15 amino acids. V dropped 3 bases and J dropped 5; count of bases not matched to a gene: 3. The CDR3 sequence: CASSIRQGATGELFF. Written as DNA, the CDR3 is TGTGCCAGTAGTATCCGACAGGGGGCGACCGGGGAGCTGTTTTTT.

This clone was recorded once. The chain links TRBV7-2 to TRBJ1-5, with 7 nucleotides matching TRBD1. CDR3 length: 16 residues. The trim removed 3 bases at V and 3 bases at J, leaving 8 bases unmatched. CDR1 and CDR2 (germline): SGHTA, FQGNSA. The CDR3 DNA follows: TGTGCCAGCAGCTTTGGACAGGCCAATGTCAATCAGCCCCAGCATTTT. Translation: CASSFGQANVNQPQHF.